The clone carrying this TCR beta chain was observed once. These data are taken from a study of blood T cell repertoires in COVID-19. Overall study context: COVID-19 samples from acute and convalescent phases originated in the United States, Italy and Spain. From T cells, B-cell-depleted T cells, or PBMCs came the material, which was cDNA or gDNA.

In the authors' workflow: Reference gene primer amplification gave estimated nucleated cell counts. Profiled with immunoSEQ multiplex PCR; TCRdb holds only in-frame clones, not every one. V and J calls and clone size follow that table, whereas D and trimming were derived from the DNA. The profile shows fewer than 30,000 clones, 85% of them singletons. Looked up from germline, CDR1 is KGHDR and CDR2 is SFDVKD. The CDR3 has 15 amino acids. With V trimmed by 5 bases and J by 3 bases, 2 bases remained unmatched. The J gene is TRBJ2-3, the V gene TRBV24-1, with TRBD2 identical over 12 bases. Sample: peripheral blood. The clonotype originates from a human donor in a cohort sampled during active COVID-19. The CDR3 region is CATSGLAGGTDTQYF. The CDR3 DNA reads TGTGCCACCAGTGGGCTAGCGGGGGGGACAGATACGCAGTATTTT.